The 9 T cell receptor beta chains given below trace back to one sample, sequenced in a study of T cells in Graves' hyperthyroidism and ophthalmopathy. Using RNA transcripts as the source, TCR beta CDR3 regions were amplified. An initial round of RT-PCR targeting the TCR CDR3 relied on the HTBI primer set. TCRdb reprocessed the multiplex PCR reads via MiXCR and lists one record per CDR3 protein. The data hold more than 300,000 distinct CDR3 sequences, with 18% observed a single time. Sequenced material: blood. These receptors came from a man aged 18 to 35 with Graves' ophthalmopathy.

This clonotype showed up just a few times. The V and J genes are TRBV5-1 and TRBJ1-6; D is uncertain. Germline V gives CDR1 SGHRS, CDR2 YFSETQ. Trimming cost V 6 bases and J 4 bases, with 11 bases left between them. The CDR3 loop spans 14 amino acids. This chain's CDR3 is CASKVDGYNSPLHF. CDR3 DNA: TGCGCCAGCAAAGTGGACGGGTATAATTCACCCCTCCACTTT.

This clonotype has a count of ten or more. J is TRBJ2-5 and V is TRBV6-2 or TRBV6-3; unclear D gene. The germline V gene encodes CDR1 MNHEY and CDR2 SVGEGT. V was clipped by 6 bases and J by 0 bases, with 11 bases between them. This CDR3 is built from 14 residues. CDR3: CASRPTSYQETQYF. The CDR3 DNA reads TGTGCCAGCAGACCAACCTCCTACCAAGAGACCCAGTACTTC.

The V call is TRBV6-2 or TRBV6-3, the J call TRBJ2-3; 9 bases match TRBD2. The CDR3 spans 19 residues. Germline-derived CDR1 and CDR2 are MNHEY and SVGEGT. V was clipped by 0 bases and J by 0 bases; unmatched bases: 10. The CDR3 bases are TGTGCCAGCAGTTACTCCCCAGCGGGGGGCACGTCTAGCACAGATACGCAGTATTTT. Its protein is CASSYSPAGGTSSTDTQYF.

This clonotype was seen ten or more times. J is TRBJ1-2 and V is TRBV20-1; tentative D call: TRBD1 (6 bases). The CDR3 is made up of 13 amino acids. The germline gives CDR1 DFQATT, CDR2 SNEGSKA (reference sequence). The V end was cut by 6 bases, the J end by 2 bases, with 13 bases between. For the CDR3, the DNA is TGCAGTGCGGCCCTGGACAGAAACTATGGCTACACCTTC. Its translation: CSAALDRNYGYTF.

This clonotype was observed at least ten times. The V and J genes are TRBV2 and TRBJ1-1, with D tentatively TRBD1 (5 bases). This CDR3 is 13 amino acids long. With 6 bases removed from V and 3 bases from J, the gap between germline ends came to 11 bases. Germline CDR1 is SNHLY and CDR2 is FYNNEI. The CDR3, as DNA: TGTGCCAGCAGAGCCGACAGCGACACTGAAGCTTTCTTT. Its translation: CASRADSDTEAFF.

This clonotype was detected many times. The CDR3 region is CASSLRRRSNQPQHF. Here the CDR3 DNA reads TGTGCCAGCAGCTTGCGACGGCGTAGCAATCAGCCCCAGCATTTT. The J gene is TRBJ1-5, the V gene TRBV5-6, with D uncertain. Germline CDR1 is SGHDT and CDR2 is YYEEEE. Trimming pared 1 base from V and 0 bases from J, leaving 8 bases between. The CDR3 consists of 15 residues.

In its sample, this clonotype was seen many times. The rearrangement links TRBV29-1 to TRBJ2-5; a possible D gene is TRBD2 (6 bases). Trimming shortened V by 6 bases and J by 1 base, and 9 bases separated the two germline ends. Germline CDR1 and CDR2: SQVTM and ANQGSEA. The CDR3 has 12 amino acids. This chain's CDR3 is CSVVGGQETQYF. CDR3 in DNA: TGCAGCGTAGTGGGGGGCCAAGAGACCCAGTACTTC. Combining the CDR3 with reference TRBV29-1 and TRBJ2-5 gives the whole variable domain SAVISQKPSRDICQRGTSLTIQCQVDSQVTMMFWYRQQPGQSLTLIATANQGSEATYESGFVIDKFPISRPNLTFSTLTVSNMSPEDSSIYLCSVVGGQETQYFGPGTRLLVL.

The chain couples TRBV18 to TRBJ2-3, with unresolved D. CDR1 is KGHSH and CDR2 is LQKENI in the germline V gene. V lost 0 bases to trimming and J lost 8 bases, with 9 bases between them. This CDR3 is built from 13 residues. As DNA, the CDR3 is TGTGCCAGCTCACCACCGAATAAGGGTACGCAGTATTTT. Translation gives CASSPPNKGTQYF.

J is TRBJ1-1 and V is TRBV7-9, with a tentative D call TRBD1 (6 bases). The V gene lost 3 bases and the J gene lost 5 bases, with 13 bases spanning the gap. Germline V gives CDR1 SEHNR, CDR2 FQNEAQ (reference sequence). The CDR3 spans 14 residues. The CDR3 region has the DNA TGTGCCAGCAGCTTCCCGGGACATTTAACTGAAGCTTTCTTT. This codes for CASSFPGHLTEAFF.